Following are 3 T cell receptor beta chains from one sample sequenced in a study of metastatic and nonmetastatic thyroid tumors. With MiXCR, TCRdb reprocessed the PCR reads. In the table there are roughly 22,000 clones, 36% of which are singletons. There were no patients who had received any treatment before thyroid surgery. Sequencing used blood. Receptors originate from a male donor with papillary thyroid cancer or a benign thyroid nodule (not recorded which). Some clones in this sample may be carry-over from other donors' samples.

This clone was observed many times. This sequence joins TRBV10-2 and TRBJ2-7; the D gene is possibly TRBD1 (6 bases). The CDR3 is 14 amino acids. Trimming pared 5 bases from V and 2 bases from J, leaving 13 bases between. Germline CDR1 is WSHSY and CDR2 is SAAADI. CDR3 sequence: CASSIQGHTYEQYF. The CDR3 nucleotides are TGCGCCAGCAGTATCCAGGGACATACCTACGAGCAGTACTTC.

There are a few counts of this clone. The chain is built from TRBV12-3 or TRBV12-4 and TRBJ2-7; 8 bases match TRBD1. V gave up 4 bases and J gave up 4 bases; unmatched junction bases: 12. This CDR3 spans 16 amino acids. The CDR3 loop reads CASSYYEGTGEYEQYF. CDR3 DNA sequence: TGTGCCAGCAGTTACTATGAGGGGACAGGAGAATACGAGCAGTACTTC.

This clone was detected only a few times. The chain uses TRBV6-2 or TRBV6-3 and TRBJ1-1, with a possible D match to TRBD1 (6 bases). The CDR3 length is 12 residues. Per germline, CDR1 MNHEY and CDR2 SVGEGT. Trimming took off 4 bases at V and 3 bases at J, with 6 bases between the two ends. CDR3 bases: TGTGCCAGCAGTTCAGGGGACACTGAAGCTTTCTTT. Protein: CASSSGDTEAFF.